This T cell receptor (beta chain) was captured by sequencing in a study of blood T cell repertoires in COVID-19. Study summary: Acute and convalescent COVID-19 specimens originated in the United States, Italy and Spain. The analysed material was cDNA or gDNA that came from T cells, B-cell-depleted T cells, or PBMCs.

V dropped 1 base and J dropped 3; count of bases not matched to a gene: 3. The CDR3 has 15 amino acids. Germline V gene sequence: CDR1 KGHSH, CDR2 LQKENI. Original methodology: Reference gene primers were amplified, and this amplification served to estimate nucleated cell counts. Sequenced by immunoSEQ multiplex PCR; TCRdb stores in-frame clones only, minus some. Clone size and the V and J calls come from that table; the DNA yielded D and trimming. The profile shows about 50,000 clones, around nine tenths of them singletons. Sequences were obtained from peripheral blood. The sequence was collected from a human donor in a cohort sampled during active COVID-19. The chain joins TRBV18 to TRBJ2-1; 7 bases match TRBD2. In DNA form, the CDR3 reads TGTGCCAGCTCACCACGCGGGAGTGGCTACAATGAGCAGTTCTTC. Its protein product is CASSPRGSGYNEQFF. Full variable domain (outside the CDR3, taken from reference TRBV18 and TRBJ2-1): NAGVMQNPRHLVRRRGQEARLRCSPMKGHSHVYWYRQLPEEGLKFMVYLQKENIIDESGMPKERFSAEFPKEGPSILRIQQVVRGDSAAYFCASSPRGSGYNEQFFGPGTRLTVL.